The source of this TCR beta chain is a study of T cell responses to AZD1222 COVID-19 vaccine. Germline loops: CDR1 SGHRS, CDR2 YFSETQ. The CDR3 is 13 amino acids. V lost 1 base and J lost 4, with 7 bases in between. TCRdb's table, derived via immunoSEQ multiplex PCR, lists solely in-frame clones and lacks some. The sample lists around 140,000 clones; about 91% were seen once. Study-level points and caveats: The breadth and depth of Spike-specific TCRs increased once two AZD1222 doses had been given.

The table lists this clone with a few counts. Antigen specificity is unknown. Sequenced here: peripheral blood, sampled 28 days after the second AZD1222 dose. The TCR originated in an adult who received the AZD1222 COVID-19 vaccine. The chain combines TRBV5-1 with TRBJ2-3; D not resolved. The CDR3 DNA sequence: TGCGCCAGCAGCTTGCGCCCATCAGATACGCAGTATTTT. Encoded protein: CASSLRPSDTQYF.